The 9 T cell receptor beta chains below all came from one sample that was sequenced in a study of cytomegalovirus exposure and HLA in healthy donors. This PCR relied on a set of 60 Vbeta primers and 13 Jbeta primers. Profiling relied on immunoSEQ multiplex PCR, and the TCRdb table lists in-frame clones only, not all of them. This sample carries around 40,000 clones, with over 1% going to the ten biggest clones. The material sequenced was PBMCs. The origin of the receptors is a man aged 30 to 39 in good health and CMV-seronegative.

This chain uses TRBV14 with TRBJ1-2; no clear D gene. The V and J ends lost 1 base and 5 bases respectively, with 14 bases between them. Germline V gene lookup returns CDR1 SGHDN and CDR2 FVKESK. The CDR3 consists of 15 residues. The CDR3 nucleotides are TGTGCCAGCAGCCAAGGCCCGGGAGGGATATATGGCTACACCTTC. Its translation is CASSQGPGGIYGYTF. Variable domain in full (rest from reference TRBV14 and TRBJ1-2): EAGVTQFPSHSVIEKGQTVTLRCDPISGHDNLYWYRRVMGKEIKFLLHFVKESKQDESGMPNNRFLAERTGGTYSTLKVQPAELEDSGVYFCASSQGPGGIYGYTFGSGTRLTVV.

CDR3 sequence reads: CASSLNDIPNSPLHF. CDR3 DNA: TGTGCCAGCAGCTTAAATGACATTCCTAATTCACCCCTCCACTTT. This chain joins TRBV7-9 and TRBJ1-6; no reliable D call. Trimming removed 2 bases from V and 6 bases from J, with 11 bases in between. The CDR3 extends over 15 amino acids. Germline CDR1 reads SEHNR; CDR2 reads FQNEAQ (reference sequence).

This rearrangement joins TRBV4-3 to TRBJ2-2, with D perhaps TRBD2 (5 bases). The CDR3 totals 16 residues. Trimming pared 0 bases from V and 4 bases from J, leaving 12 bases between. The germline V gene encodes CDR1 LGHNA and CDR2 YSLEER. The CDR3 sequence is CASSQDRLASTGELFF. In nucleotides, the CDR3 is TGCGCCAGCAGCCAAGATAGGCTAGCTTCCACCGGGGAGCTGTTTTTT.

The chain carries TRBV5-1 and TRBJ1-1, with D possibly being TRBD1 (6 bases). Germline V CDR1 and CDR2: SGHRS, YFSETQ. This CDR3 spans 14 amino acids. V was cut by 6 bases and J by 3 bases, with 15 bases left in between. The CDR3 region has the DNA TGCGCCAGCACCCTACAGGGCGGCCACACTGAAGCTTTCTTT. Translating gives CASTLQGGHTEAFF. Together with reference TRBV5-1 and TRBJ1-1, the CDR3 gives the full variable domain: KAGVTQTPRYLIKTRGQQVTLSCSPISGHRSVSWYQQTPGQGLQFLFEYFSETQRNKGNFPGRFSGRQFSNSRSEMNVSTLELGDSALYLCASTLQGGHTEAFFGQGTRLTVV.

The rearrangement uses TRBV18 and TRBJ1-5, with TRBD1 matching over 7 bases. V gave up 4 bases and J gave up 12 bases; unmatched junction bases: 12. Germline V gene data show CDR1 as KGHSH and CDR2 as LQKENI. This CDR3 is built from 14 residues. Here the CDR3 reads CASSLDLDRASQHF. DNA of the CDR3: TGTGCCAGCTCACTGGATCTAGACAGGGCGAGCCAGCATTTT. Variable domain in full (rest from reference TRBV18 and TRBJ1-5): NAGVMQNPRHLVRRRGQEARLRCSPMKGHSHVYWYRQLPEEGLKFMVYLQKENIIDESGMPKERFSAEFPKEGPSILRIQQVVRGDSAAYFCASSLDLDRASQHFGDGTRLSIL.

The gene calls are TRBV6-5 and TRBJ1-2, with D perhaps TRBD1 (6 bases). This CDR3 has 14 amino acids. Trimming cost V 6 bases and J 4 bases, with 15 bases left between them. Germline CDR1 MNHEY, CDR2 SVGAGI. CDR3 residues: CASRGTQQGYGYTF. In DNA, the CDR3 is TGTGCCAGCAGAGGGACCCAACAGGGCTATGGCTACACCTTC.

Note on this clone: A read error may account for a junction end that differs from germline. V gene TRBV30 combines with J gene TRBJ2-1; D is perhaps TRBD2 (5 bases). There are 15 residues in the CDR3. Germline CDR1 is GTSNPN and CDR2 is SVGIG (reference sequence). CDR3 sequence: CAGSVLLFRGNEQFF. The CDR3, as DNA: TGTGCCGGGAGTGTACTTCTTTTCCGGGGCAATGAGCAGTTCTTC.

V gene TRBV25-1 combines with J gene TRBJ2-1; possibly TRBD1 for D (6 bases). The CDR3 has 16 residues. V lost 1 base and J lost 5, with 15 bases in between. The germline CDR1 and CDR2 sequences are MGHDK and SYGVNS. Written as DNA, the CDR3 is TGTGCCAGCAGTGAATTTGAGGACAGCTCTAACAATGAGCAGTTCTTC. Translating gives CASSEFEDSSNNEQFF.

This chain links TRBV4-1 with TRBJ2-7; unclear D gene. The CDR3 contains 14 residues. In germline, CDR1 is MGHRA, CDR2 YSYEKL. Trimming left V 0 bases short and J 3 bases short, with 9 bases between. The CDR3 DNA reads as TGCGCCAGCAGCCAAGAAACGCGGATCTACGAGCAGTACTTC. Protein product: CASSQETRIYEQYF.